The clone carrying this TCR beta chain was detected only a few times. The PCR ran on 60 Vbeta and 13 Jbeta primers. This table comes from immunoSEQ multiplex PCR, and its TCRdb copy is limited to in-frame clones, with some not included. The sample contains a few hundred thousand clones, roughly 80% of which appear only once. In nominal health when sampled, donors likely had unrecorded immune exposures nonetheless. This sample stems from a study of cytomegalovirus exposure and HLA in healthy donors. CDR1 and CDR2 (germline): MNHNY, SVGAGI (reference sequence). The V segment lost 2 bases and the J segment 0 bases; nucleotides outside the gene matches: 1. The CDR3 is 16 residues long.

V gene TRBV6-6 combines with J gene TRBJ2-1; 10 bases line up with TRBD2. The sequence derives from a man aged 25-45 years in good health and CMV-seronegative. The sequenced material came from PBMCs. The CDR3 protein is CASSYPSGSSYNEQFF. For the CDR3, the DNA is TGTGCCAGCAGTTACCCTAGCGGGAGCTCCTACAATGAGCAGTTCTTC.